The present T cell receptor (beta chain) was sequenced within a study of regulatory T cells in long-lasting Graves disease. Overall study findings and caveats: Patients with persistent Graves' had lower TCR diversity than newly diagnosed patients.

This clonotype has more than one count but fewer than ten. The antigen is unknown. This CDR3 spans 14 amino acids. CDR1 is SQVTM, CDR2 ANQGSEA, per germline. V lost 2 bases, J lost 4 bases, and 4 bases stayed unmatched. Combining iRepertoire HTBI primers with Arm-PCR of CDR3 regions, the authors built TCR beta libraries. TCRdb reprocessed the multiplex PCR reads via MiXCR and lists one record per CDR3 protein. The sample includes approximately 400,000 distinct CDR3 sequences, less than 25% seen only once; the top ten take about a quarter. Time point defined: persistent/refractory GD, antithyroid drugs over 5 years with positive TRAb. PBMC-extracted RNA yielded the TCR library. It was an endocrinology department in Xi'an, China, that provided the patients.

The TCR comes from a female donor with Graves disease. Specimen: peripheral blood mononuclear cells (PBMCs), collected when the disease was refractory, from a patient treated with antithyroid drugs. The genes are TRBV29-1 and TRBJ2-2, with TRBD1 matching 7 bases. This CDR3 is CSVERGRGTGELFF. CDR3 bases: TGCAGCGTTGAAAGGGGGCGAGGCACCGGGGAGCTGTTTTTT.